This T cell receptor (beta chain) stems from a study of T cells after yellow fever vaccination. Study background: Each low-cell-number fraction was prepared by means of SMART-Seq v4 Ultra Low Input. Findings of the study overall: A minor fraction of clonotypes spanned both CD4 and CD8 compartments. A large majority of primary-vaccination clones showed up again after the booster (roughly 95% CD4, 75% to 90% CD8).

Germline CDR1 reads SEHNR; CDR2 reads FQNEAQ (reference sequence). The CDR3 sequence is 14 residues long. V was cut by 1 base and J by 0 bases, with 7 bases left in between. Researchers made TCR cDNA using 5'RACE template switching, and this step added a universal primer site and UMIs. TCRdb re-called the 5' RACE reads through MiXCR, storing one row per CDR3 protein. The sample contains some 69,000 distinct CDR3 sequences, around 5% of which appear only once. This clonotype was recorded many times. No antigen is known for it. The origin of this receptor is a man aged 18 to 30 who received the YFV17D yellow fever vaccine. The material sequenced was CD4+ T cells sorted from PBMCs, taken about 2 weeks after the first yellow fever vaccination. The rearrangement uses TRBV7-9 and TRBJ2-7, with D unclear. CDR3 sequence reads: CASSLGTGSYEQYF. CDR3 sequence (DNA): TGTGCCAGCAGCTTAGGAACCGGCTCCTACGAGCAGTACTTC.